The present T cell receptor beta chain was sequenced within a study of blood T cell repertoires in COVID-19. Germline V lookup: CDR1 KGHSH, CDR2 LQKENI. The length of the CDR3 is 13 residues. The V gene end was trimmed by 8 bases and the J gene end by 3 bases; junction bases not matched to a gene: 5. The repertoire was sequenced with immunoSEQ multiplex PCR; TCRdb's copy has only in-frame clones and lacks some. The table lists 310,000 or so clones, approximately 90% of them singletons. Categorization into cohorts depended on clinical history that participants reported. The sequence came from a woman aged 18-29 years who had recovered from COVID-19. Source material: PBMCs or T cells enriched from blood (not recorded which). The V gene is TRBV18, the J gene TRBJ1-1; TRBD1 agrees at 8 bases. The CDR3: CASRTGRDTEAFF. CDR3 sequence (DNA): TGTGCCAGCAGGACAGGGAGGGACACTGAAGCTTTCTTT.